This record concerns one T cell receptor (beta chain) sequence. Its cognate antigen is unknown. Only in-frame clones appear in the TCRdb table, and some are missing; sequencing was by immunoSEQ multiplex PCR. The sample consists of just under 100,000 clones, 80% to 95% of them appearing once. This specimen belongs to a study of graft-versus-host responses after intestinal transplantation. On the study more broadly: Each recipient received anti-thymocyte globulin induction, then tacrolimus and steroids for two to three years.

Study results and caveats: There was an association between peak levels of circulating GvH clones and early post-transplant HvG declines. Some patients had graft-donor T cell macrochimerism. In their allografts, the ratios of graft-versus-host to host-versus-graft T cell clones were high. Detection of GvH clones occurred in recipient marrow, and some had their first appearance in ileum or blood.

V was trimmed by 3 bases and J by 0 bases, leaving 6 bases between them. The CDR3 covers 14 residues. CDR1 is SEHNR and CDR2 is FQNEAQ in the germline V gene (reference sequence). This receptor was identified in a human patient who received an intestinal transplant, so some T cells may come from the graft donor. V is TRBV7-9 and J is TRBJ1-3; D call uncertain. This specimen was PBMCs, taken 450 to 460 days after intestinal transplant. The CDR3 DNA follows: TGTGCCAGCAGCTTTCTGAACTCTGGAAACACCATATATTTT. Amino acids: CASSFLNSGNTIYF.